This TCR beta chain was captured by sequencing in a study of graft-versus-host responses after intestinal transplantation. On the study more broadly: In this cohort, recipients had multivisceral, liver-intestinal, or isolated intestinal transplants. Each recipient received anti-thymocyte globulin induction, then tacrolimus and steroids for about 3 years.

Germline CDR1 reads SEHNR; CDR2 reads FQNEAQ (reference sequence). The CDR3 runs to 16 residues. J lost 0 bases, V lost 1 base, and 5 bases had no gene match. Method: immunoSEQ multiplex PCR; TCRdb's copy keeps in-frame clones and lacks some. The data contain 35,000 to 50,000 clones, nearly 95% of them singletons. Study findings and constraints: GvH clones appeared in recipient marrow, some first in ileum or blood. Individuals who had graft-donor T cell macrochimerism had allografts that showed high graft-versus-host to host-versus-graft clonal ratios.

Notes on this clone: Its antigen remains unknown.

The specimen was unstimulated CD8+ T cells sorted from spleen or lymph node cells, collected before transplant. The TCR comes from a human donor who was the organ donor for an intestinal transplant. The rearrangement links TRBV7-9 to TRBJ2-5; 7 bases are a match to TRBD2. In nucleotides, the CDR3 is TGTGCCAGCAGCTTAGAAATGCGGGGGAACCAAGAGACCCAGTACTTC. Its translation is CASSLEMRGNQETQYF.